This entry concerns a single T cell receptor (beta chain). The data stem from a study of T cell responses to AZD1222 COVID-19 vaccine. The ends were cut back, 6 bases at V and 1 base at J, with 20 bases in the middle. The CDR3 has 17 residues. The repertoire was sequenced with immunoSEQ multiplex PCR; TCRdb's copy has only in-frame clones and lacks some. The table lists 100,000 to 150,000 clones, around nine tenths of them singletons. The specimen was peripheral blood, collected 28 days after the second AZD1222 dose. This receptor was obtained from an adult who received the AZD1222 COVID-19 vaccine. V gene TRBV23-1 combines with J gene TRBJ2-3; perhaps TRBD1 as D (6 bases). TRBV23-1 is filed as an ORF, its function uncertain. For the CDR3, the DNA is TGCGCCAGCAGATACCTAAACAGGGAGCCCTGCACAGATACGCAGTATTTT. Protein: CASRYLNREPCTDTQYF.